This T cell receptor beta chain derives from a study of blood T cell repertoires in COVID-19. In this sample, this clone turned up a few times. Only in-frame clones appear in the TCRdb table, and some are missing; sequencing was by immunoSEQ multiplex PCR. The sample consists of 150,000 to 200,000 clones, 81% of them appearing once. The receptor's source is a woman aged 40 to 49 with COVID-19, enrolled during active disease. The specimen sequenced was peripheral blood.

The CDR3 DNA reads TGTGCCAGCAGCCAAGGGCGGGGAAACACCATATATTTT. Translation: CASSQGRGNTIYF. The chain carries TRBV3-1 (or the pseudogene TRBV3-2) and TRBJ1-3, with D uncertain. The CDR3 loop spans 13 amino acids. CDR1 and CDR2 from the germline V gene are LGHDT and YNNKEL (reference sequence). V lost 1 base and J 4 bases, leaving 5 bases between the germline ends.